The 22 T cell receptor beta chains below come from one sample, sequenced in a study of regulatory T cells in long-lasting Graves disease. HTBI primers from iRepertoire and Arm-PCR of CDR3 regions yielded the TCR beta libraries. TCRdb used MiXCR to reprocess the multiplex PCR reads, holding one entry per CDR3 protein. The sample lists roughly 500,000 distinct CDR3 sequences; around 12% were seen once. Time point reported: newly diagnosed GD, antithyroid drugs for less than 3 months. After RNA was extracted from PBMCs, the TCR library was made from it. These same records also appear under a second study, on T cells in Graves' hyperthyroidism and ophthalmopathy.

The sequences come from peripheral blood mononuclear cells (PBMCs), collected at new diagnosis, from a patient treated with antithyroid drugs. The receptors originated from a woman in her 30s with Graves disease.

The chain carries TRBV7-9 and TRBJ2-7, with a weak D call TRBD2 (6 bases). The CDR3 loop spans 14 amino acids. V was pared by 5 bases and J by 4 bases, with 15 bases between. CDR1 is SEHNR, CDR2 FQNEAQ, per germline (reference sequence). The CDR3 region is CASSPSAGTYEQYF. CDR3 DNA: TGTGCCAGCAGCCCCTCCGCGGGGACGTACGAGCAGTACTTC.

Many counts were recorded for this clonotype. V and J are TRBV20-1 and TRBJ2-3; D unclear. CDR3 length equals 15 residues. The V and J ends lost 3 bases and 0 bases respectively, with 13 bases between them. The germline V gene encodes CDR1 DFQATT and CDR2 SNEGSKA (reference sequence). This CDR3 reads CSASVSGRSTDTQYF. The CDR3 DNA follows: TGCAGTGCTAGCGTTTCAGGACGTAGCACAGATACGCAGTATTTT.

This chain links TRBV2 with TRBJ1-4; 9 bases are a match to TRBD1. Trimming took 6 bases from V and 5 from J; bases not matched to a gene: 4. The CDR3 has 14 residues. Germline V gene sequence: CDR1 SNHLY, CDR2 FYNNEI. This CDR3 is CASRVTGGNEKLFF. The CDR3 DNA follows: TGTGCCAGCAGGGTGACAGGGGGGAATGAAAAACTGTTTTTT.

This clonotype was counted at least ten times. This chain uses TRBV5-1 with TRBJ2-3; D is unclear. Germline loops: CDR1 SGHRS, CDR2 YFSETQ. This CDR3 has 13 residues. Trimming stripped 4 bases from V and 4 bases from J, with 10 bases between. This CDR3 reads CASSHPGADTQYF. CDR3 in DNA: TGCGCCAGCAGCCATCCTGGGGCAGATACGCAGTATTTT.

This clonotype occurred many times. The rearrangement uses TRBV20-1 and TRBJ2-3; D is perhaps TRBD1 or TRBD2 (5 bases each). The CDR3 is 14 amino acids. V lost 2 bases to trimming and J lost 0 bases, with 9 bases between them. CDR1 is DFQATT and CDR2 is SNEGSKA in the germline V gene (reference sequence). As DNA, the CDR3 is TGCAGTGCTAGATCTTGGGACAGCACAGATACGCAGTATTTT. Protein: CSARSWDSTDTQYF.

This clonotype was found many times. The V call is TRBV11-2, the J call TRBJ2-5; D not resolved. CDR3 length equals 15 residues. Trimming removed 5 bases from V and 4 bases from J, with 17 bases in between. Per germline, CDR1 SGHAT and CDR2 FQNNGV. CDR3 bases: TGTGCCAGCAGCCCGACCCCCTCAAAAGCAGAGACCCAGTACTTC. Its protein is CASSPTPSKAETQYF. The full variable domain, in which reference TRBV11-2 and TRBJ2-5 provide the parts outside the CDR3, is EAGVAQSPRYKIIEKRQSVAFWCNPISGHATLYWYQQILGQGPKLLIQFQNNGVVDDSQLPKDRFSAERLKGVDSTLKIQPAKLEDSAVYLCASSPTPSKAETQYFGPGTRLLVL.

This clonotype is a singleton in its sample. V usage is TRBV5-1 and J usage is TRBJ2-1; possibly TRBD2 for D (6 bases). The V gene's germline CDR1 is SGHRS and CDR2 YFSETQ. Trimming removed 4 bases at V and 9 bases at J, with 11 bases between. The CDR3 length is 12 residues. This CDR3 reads CASSQEGIEQFF. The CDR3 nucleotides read TGCGCCAGCAGCCAGGAGGGTATTGAGCAGTTCTTC.

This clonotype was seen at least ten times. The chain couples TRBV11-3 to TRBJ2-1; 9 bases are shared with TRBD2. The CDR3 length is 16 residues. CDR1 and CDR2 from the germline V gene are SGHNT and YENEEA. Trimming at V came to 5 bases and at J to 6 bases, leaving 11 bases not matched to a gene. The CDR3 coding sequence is TGTGCCAGCAGCCCCCCCCGGGCGGGAGGGACCAATGAGCAGTTCTTC. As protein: CASSPPRAGGTNEQFF.

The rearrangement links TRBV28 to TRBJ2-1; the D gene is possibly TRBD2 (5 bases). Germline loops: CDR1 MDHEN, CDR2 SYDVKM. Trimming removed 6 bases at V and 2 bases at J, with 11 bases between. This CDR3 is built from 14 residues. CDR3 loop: CASSPDSTYNEQFF. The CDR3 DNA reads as TGTGCCAGCAGCCCGGACTCTACCTACAATGAGCAGTTCTTC.

The CDR3 DNA reads TGTGCCAGCAGCTTAATCAGGACAGGGGGCTACAATGAGCAGTTCTTC. The encoded protein is CASSLIRTGGYNEQFF. The chain carries TRBV7-2 and TRBJ2-1, with 10 positions matching TRBD1. With V trimmed by 2 bases and J by 3 bases, 4 bases remained unmatched. Looked up from germline, CDR1 is SGHTA and CDR2 is FQGNSA. This CDR3 region has 16 residues.

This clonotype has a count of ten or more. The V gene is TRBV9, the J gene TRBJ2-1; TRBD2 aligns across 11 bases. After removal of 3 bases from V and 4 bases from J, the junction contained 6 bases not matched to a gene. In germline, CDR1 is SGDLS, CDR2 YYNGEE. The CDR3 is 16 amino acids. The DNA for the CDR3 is TGTGCCAGCAGCGCAAAAGGACTAGCGGGTTACAATGAGCAGTTCTTC. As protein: CASSAKGLAGYNEQFF.

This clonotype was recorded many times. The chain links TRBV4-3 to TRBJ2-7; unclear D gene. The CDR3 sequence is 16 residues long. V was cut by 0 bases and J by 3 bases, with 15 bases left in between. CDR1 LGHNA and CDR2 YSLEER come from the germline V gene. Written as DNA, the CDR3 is TGCGCCAGCAGCCAAGATCCCGGGTCGGAGATCTACGAGCAGTACTTC. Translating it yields CASSQDPGSEIYEQYF.

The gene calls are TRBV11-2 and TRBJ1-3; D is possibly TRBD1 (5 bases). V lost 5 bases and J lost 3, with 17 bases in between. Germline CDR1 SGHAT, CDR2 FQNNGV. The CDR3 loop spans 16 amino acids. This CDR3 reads CASSPLGGVFGNTIYF. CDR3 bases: TGTGCCAGCAGCCCGCTCGGGGGAGTCTTTGGAAACACCATATATTTT.

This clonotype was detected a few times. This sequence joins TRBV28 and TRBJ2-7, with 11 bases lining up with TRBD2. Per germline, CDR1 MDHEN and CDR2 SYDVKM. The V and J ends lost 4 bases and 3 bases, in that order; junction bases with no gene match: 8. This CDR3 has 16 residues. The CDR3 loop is CASSSTLTSGNYEQYF. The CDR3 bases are TGTGCCAGCAGTTCCACCTTGACTAGCGGGAACTACGAGCAGTACTTC.

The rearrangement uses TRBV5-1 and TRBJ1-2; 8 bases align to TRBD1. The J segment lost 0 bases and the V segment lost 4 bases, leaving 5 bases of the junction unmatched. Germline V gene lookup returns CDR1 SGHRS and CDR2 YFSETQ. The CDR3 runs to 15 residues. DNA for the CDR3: TGCGCCAGCAGCCTTGACAGGGGCCCTAACTATGGCTACACCTTC. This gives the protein CASSLDRGPNYGYTF.

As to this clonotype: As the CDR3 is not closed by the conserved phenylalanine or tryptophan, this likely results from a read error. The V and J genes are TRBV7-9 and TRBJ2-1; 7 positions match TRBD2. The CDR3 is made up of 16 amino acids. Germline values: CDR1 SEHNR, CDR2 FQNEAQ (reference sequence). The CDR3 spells CTSSSFGGVSYNEQFL. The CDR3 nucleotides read TGTACCAGCAGCTCCTTTGGGGGGGTCTCCTACAATGAGCAGTTCCTC.

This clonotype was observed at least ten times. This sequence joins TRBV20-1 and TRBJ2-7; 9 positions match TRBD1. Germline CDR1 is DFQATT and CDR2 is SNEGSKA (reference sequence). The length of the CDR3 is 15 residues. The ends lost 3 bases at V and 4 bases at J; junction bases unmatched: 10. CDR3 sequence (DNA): TGCAGTGCTAGGGACCGGGACAGGGATCGGTACGAGCAGTACTTC. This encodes CSARDRDRDRYEQYF.

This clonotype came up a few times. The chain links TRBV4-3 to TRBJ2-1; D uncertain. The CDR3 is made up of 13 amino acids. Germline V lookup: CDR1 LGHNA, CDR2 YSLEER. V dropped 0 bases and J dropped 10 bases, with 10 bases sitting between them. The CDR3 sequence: CASSQDKGNEQFF. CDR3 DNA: TGCGCCAGCAGCCAAGATAAAGGGAACGAGCAGTTCTTC.

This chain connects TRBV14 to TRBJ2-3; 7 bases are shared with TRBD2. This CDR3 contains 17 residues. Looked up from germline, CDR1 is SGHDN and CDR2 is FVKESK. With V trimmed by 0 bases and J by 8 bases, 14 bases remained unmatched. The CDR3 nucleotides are TGTGCCAGCAGCCAAGATGTTTGGCGGGAGCGGCGAAGTACGCAGTATTTT. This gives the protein CASSQDVWRERRSTQYF.

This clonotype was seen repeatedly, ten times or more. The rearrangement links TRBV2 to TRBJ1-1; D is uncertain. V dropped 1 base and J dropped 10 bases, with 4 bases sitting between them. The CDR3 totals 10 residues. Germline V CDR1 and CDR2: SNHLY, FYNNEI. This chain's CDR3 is CASSEGIAFF. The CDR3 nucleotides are TGTGCCAGCAGTGAAGGGATAGCTTTCTTT.

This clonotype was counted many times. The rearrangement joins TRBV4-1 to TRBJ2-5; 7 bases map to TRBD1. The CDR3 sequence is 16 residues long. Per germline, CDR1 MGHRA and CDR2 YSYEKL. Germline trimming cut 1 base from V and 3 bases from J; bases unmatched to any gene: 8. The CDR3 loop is CASSQGTGTEEETQYF. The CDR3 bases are TGCGCCAGCAGCCAAGGGACCGGGACAGAGGAAGAGACCCAGTACTTC.

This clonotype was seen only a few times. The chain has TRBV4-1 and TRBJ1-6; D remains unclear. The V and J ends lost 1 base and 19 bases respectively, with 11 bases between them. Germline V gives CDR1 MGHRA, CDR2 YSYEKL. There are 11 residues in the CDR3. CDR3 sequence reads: CASSQGGSVHF. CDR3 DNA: TGCGCCAGCAGCCAAGGAGGGAGCGTACACTTT.